This T cell receptor beta chain emerged from a study of cytomegalovirus exposure and HLA in healthy donors. General observations from the study: In an earlier analysis, most TCR beta V segments were productive about 87% or about 30% of the time. It was reportedly the case that the classifier diagnosed cytomegalovirus status with high specificity and sensitivity.

The PCR was carried out with 60 Vbeta primers and 13 Jbeta primers. Method: immunoSEQ multiplex PCR; TCRdb's copy keeps in-frame clones and lacks some. The sample lists under 200,000 clones; roughly 80% were seen once. This clone was observed a handful of times. Its antigen remains unidentified. The V and J ends lost 6 bases and 0 bases, in that order; junction bases with no gene match: 5. CDR3 size: 15 residues. Germline assignment: CDR1 MNHEY and CDR2 SVGAGI. The V call is TRBV6-5, the J call TRBJ1-5; 7 bases fit TRBD1. The sequenced sample was PBMCs. This receptor was identified in a man between 50 and 59 years old in good health and CMV-seropositive. The CDR3 region has the DNA TGTGCCAGCAGACCGACAGGGTATAGCAATCAGCCCCAGCATTTT. Amino acid sequence: CASRPTGYSNQPQHF.